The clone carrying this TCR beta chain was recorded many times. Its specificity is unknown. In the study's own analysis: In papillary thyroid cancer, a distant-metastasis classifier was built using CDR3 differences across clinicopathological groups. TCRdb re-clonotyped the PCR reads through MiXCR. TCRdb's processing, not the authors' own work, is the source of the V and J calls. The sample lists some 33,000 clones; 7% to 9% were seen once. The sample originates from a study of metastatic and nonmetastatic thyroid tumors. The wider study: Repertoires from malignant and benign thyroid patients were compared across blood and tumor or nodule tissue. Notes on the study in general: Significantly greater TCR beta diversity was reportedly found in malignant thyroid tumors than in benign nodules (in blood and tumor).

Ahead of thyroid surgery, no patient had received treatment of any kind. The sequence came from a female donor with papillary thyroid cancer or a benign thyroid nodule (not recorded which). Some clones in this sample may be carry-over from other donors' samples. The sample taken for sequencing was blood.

Here the CDR3 DNA reads TGTGCCAGCCAGATGAAAGGGGCCCGTTCCTACGAGCAGTACTTC. Translation: CASQMKGARSYEQYF. The chain is built from TRBV6-1 and TRBJ2-7, with D possibly matching TRBD1 (5 bases). Trimming pared 8 bases from V and 1 base from J, leaving 18 bases between. Per germline, CDR1 MNHNS and CDR2 SASEGT. The CDR3 totals 15 residues.